The entry below describes one TCR beta chain. Its specificity is not known. The data are from a study of Ad26.COV2.S vaccination and SARS-CoV-2 variants. The overall study: Donor was assigned to the Ad26.COV2.S arm of trial COV1001.

Described treatment: around 19 received Ad26.COV2.S at low or high dose, single or two shots; several received placebo; per-sample allocation not given. Samples came from day 63 after the first vaccine or placebo injection. This adult donor, from Boston, was 18-55 years old. Only in-frame clones appear in the TCRdb table, and some are missing; sequencing was by immunoSEQ multiplex PCR. The sample yields more than 250,000 clones, about 89% seen once. Regarding the study as a whole: Vaccine and placebo recipients had similar non-spike TCR breadth. Quantification of TCR breadth and depth may have yielded underestimates of total T cell responses.

The specimen was peripheral blood, collected in a trial of Ad26.COV2.S vaccine versus placebo. This clonotype was obtained from a person aged 18 to 59 who received the Ad26.COV2.S COVID-19 vaccine or a placebo.

CDR3 amino acids: CASSLGTGRAEAFF. CDR3 bases: TGTGCCAGCAGTTTGGGGACAGGGCGAGCCGAAGCTTTCTTT. V usage is TRBV28 and J usage is TRBJ1-1; 9 nucleotides line up with TRBD1. V was clipped by 3 bases and J by 8 bases; unmatched bases: 7. This CDR3 comprises 14 residues. The germline gives CDR1 MDHEN, CDR2 SYDVKM.